The rows below give T cell receptor beta chains drawn from one sample of a study of cytomegalovirus exposure and HLA in healthy donors. Data came from immunoSEQ multiplex PCR; TCRdb stores just in-frame clones and leaves some out. The repertoire has 200,000 to 250,000 clones, roughly 80% of them found once; the top ten carry roughly 5.5%. Sequencing used PBMCs. These receptors all come from a young woman in good health and CMV-seronegative. CDR3s include the opening cysteine and the closing phenylalanine or tryptophan. The D gene is left open where the match is weak. Expanded clones get a size class; other rows say once, few or many, or leave the size out.

TRBJ1-2 | NA | NA | TRBV27 | TGTGCCAGCAGACCTGAGCCGGATCCTTATGGCTACACCTTC | CASRPEPDPYGYTF
TRBJ2-7 | NA | NA | TRBV30 | TGTGCCTGGGGGACCTACGAGCAGTACTTC | CAWGTYEQYF
TRBJ2-1 | NA | NA | TRBV7-2 | TGTGCCAGCAGCTTGGCCAGATACAATGAGCAGTTCTTC | CASSLARYNEQFF
TRBJ2-3 | NA | TRBD2 | TRBV28 | TGTGCCAGCAGTGCACGACTAGCAGCAGATACGCAGTATTTT | CASSARLAADTQYF
TRBJ2-1 | NA | NA | TRBV27 | TGTGCCAGCAGTTCGGGGGACGAGCAGTTCTTC | CASSSGDEQFF
TRBJ1-2 | NA | NA | TRBV15 | TGTGCCACCAGCGGAAACTATGGCTACACCTTC | CATSGNYGYTF
TRBJ1-1 | NA | NA | TRBV7-8 | TGTGCCAGCAGCCCCGGGAATGAAGCTTTCTTT | CASSPGNEAFF
TRBJ1-2 | few | NA | TRBV27 | TGTGCCAGCAGTTTATTGGGGGATTCAAACTATGGCTACACCTTC | CASSLLGDSNYGYTF
TRBJ1-5 | NA | NA | TRBV2 | TGTGCCAGCAGTCCTCTTATAATCAGGGCTTATAGCAATCAGCCCCAGCATTTT | CASSPLIIRAYSNQPQHF
TRBJ2-7 | NA | TRBD2 | TRBV5-1 | TGCGCCAGCAGCACGACTAGCGGGCCCTACGAGCAGTACTTC | CASSTTSGPYEQYF
TRBJ2-1 | NA | NA | TRBV11-2 | TGTGCCAGCAGCTACGGGACTTCCAACTCCCACAATGAGCAGTTCTTC | CASSYGTSNSHNEQFF
TRBJ2-6 | NA | TRBD2 | TRBV5-1 | TGCGCCAGCAGCTTGGAGCTAGCGGGAGCTGGGGCCAACGTCCTGACTTTC | CASSLELAGAGANVLTF
TRBJ1-4 | NA | TRBD1 | TRBV2 | TGTGCCAGCAGATTACAGGGGGTAAAACTGTTTTTT | CASRLQGVKLFF
TRBJ2-7 | once | NA | TRBV4-2 | TGTGCCAGCAGCCAAGTCGTGGGGGGTTACGAGCAGTACTTC | CASSQVVGGYEQYF
TRBJ2-1 | NA | TRBD2 | TRBV5-1 | TGCGCCAGTATTCTAGCGGGGGGGCCCAATGAGCAGTTCTTC | CASILAGGPNEQFF
TRBJ2-2 | NA | NA | TRBV2 | TGTGCCAGCAGTGATATGGGAGGCACCGGGGAGCTGTTTTTT | CASSDMGGTGELFF
TRBJ1-1 | NA | NA | TRBV29-1 | TGCAGCGTTGTCGGCAGTAACACTGAAGCTTTCTTT | CSVVGSNTEAFF
TRBJ1-2 | NA | NA | TRBV27 | TGTGCCAGCAGTCTCACAGGGTACCGCGGCTACACCTTC | CASSLTGYRGYTF
TRBJ2-7 | NA | NA | TRBV7-8 | TGTGCCAGCAGCTTAGTAAGGGCCACGAGCGAGCAGTACTTC | CASSLVRATSEQYF
TRBJ2-1 | NA | TRBD1 | TRBV4-2 | TGTGCCAGCAGCCAAGGCACAGGGGGCGGCTACAATGAGCAGTTCTTC | CASSQGTGGGYNEQFF
TRBJ1-1 | NA | TRBD1 | TRBV19 | TGTGCCAGTAGTAACCGACAGGGGAAAGCTTTCTTT | CASSNRQGKAFF
TRBJ1-5 | NA | TRBD1 | TRBV28 | TGTGCCAGCAGTCATGACAGGGGGCATCAGCCCCAGCATTTT | CASSHDRGHQPQHF
TRBJ1-2 | NA | NA | TRBV11-2 | TGTGCCAGCAGCTTAGGTCTTCATATGGAGGGCTACACCTTC | CASSLGLHMEGYTF
TRBJ2-7 | once | NA | TRBV6-5 | TGTGCCAGCAGTTACGGCGGCCCTAGGAGCGAGCAGTACTTC | CASSYGGPRSEQYF
TRBJ2-7 | NA | TRBD2 | TRBV7-8 | TGTGCCAGCAGCCCGAGGACTCCCGGGGGGTACGAGCAGTACTTC | CASSPRTPGGYEQYF
TRBJ2-3 | many | NA | TRBV14 | TGTGCCAGCAGCCCCAGGCCCACAGATACGCAGTATTTT | CASSPRPTDTQYF
TRBJ2-7 | NA | NA | TRBV7-6 | TGTGCCAGCAGCCAATCGACAGGCCCCTACGAGCAGTACTTC | CASSQSTGPYEQYF
TRBJ1-5 | NA | NA | TRBV6-7 | TGTGCCAGCAGTGAAGAGGGGGGGGCGGATCAGCCCCAGCATTTT | CASSEEGGADQPQHF
TRBJ1-5 | NA | NA | TRBV6-1 | TGTGCCAGCAGTGCGGCCTCGGGGGGTAAGGGCAATCAGCCCCAGCATTTT | CASSAASGGKGNQPQHF
TRBJ2-1 | NA | NA | TRBV7-3 | TGTGCCAGCAGCTTAGACGGGGGGCTCTACAATGAGCAGTTCTTC | CASSLDGGLYNEQFF
TRBJ1-1 | NA | TRBD1 | TRBV6-1 | TGTGCCAGCATCATGTTAGCAGGGGGGAACACTGAAGCTTTCTTT | CASIMLAGGNTEAFF
TRBJ1-5 | few | NA | TRBV7-6 | TGTGCCAGCAGCTTAGAGGGGGTCAATCAGCCCCAGCATTTT | CASSLEGVNQPQHF
TRBJ2-3 | NA | NA | TRBV2 | TGTGCCAGCACTGGACCGACTTGGACAGATACGCAGTATTTT | CASTGPTWTDTQYF
TRBJ2-5 | once | NA | TRBV5-1 | TGCGCCAGCAGCTTTACAGGCAGGCAAGAGACCCAGTACTTC | CASSFTGRQETQYF
TRBJ1-1 | once | NA | TRBV30 | TGTGCCTGGAGTGTATTGCCCCAATCTAACACTGAAGCTTTCTTT | CAWSVLPQSNTEAFF
TRBJ1-3 | NA | NA | TRBV12-5 | TGTGCTAGTGGTCAATCAAGCCGCGGTGGAAACACCATATATTTT | CASGQSSRGGNTIYF
TRBJ1-1 | NA | NA | TRBV6-5 | TGTGCCAGCAGCAGGACCGCTGAAGCTTTCTTT | CASSRTAEAFF
TRBJ2-1 | NA | NA | TRBV10-3 | TGTGCCATCAGTGAGTCGACGGGGGTAGAGCAGTTCTTC | CAISESTGVEQFF
TRBJ2-5 | NA | NA | TRBV2 | TGTGCCAGCAACCTCCCCCGAGTGGGTTACCAAGAGACCCAGTACTTC | CASNLPRVGYQETQYF
TRBJ1-1 | NA | NA | TRBV2 | TGTGCCAGCACCATGACAGAGAACACTGAAGCTTTCTTT | CASTMTENTEAFF